This TCR beta chain was found in a study of blood T cell repertoires in COVID-19. The CDR3 consists of 13 residues. Germline V gene sequence: CDR1 KGHSH, CDR2 LQKENI. The V and J ends lost 4 bases and 5 bases respectively, with 9 bases between them. Authors' processing steps: How many nucleated cells were present was estimated from reference gene primer amplification. Repertoires were generated with immunoSEQ multiplex PCR, while TCRdb's copy carries only in-frame clones and drops some. D and trimming were read from the DNA, whereas the V and J calls and clone size are those reported in that table. Of under 150,000 clones in the sample, 70% to 90% are singletons; the top ten hold 1.2%.

V usage is TRBV18 and J usage is TRBJ2-1; maybe TRBD2 (6 bases). The source is a woman aged 25 to 39 with acute COVID-19. The sample was PBMCs or T cells enriched from blood (not recorded which). The CDR3 protein is CASSRDFNNEQFF. The CDR3 DNA reads as TGTGCCAGCTCACGGGACTTCAACAATGAGCAGTTCTTC.